This entry is about one TCR beta chain. The germline V and J ends were trimmed by 7 bases and 0 bases, with 19 bases remaining between them. The CDR3 has 17 residues. Germline V gives CDR1 LNHDA, CDR2 SQIVND (reference sequence). Patients in Seattle were enrolled during active infection, then followed longitudinally. This record belongs to a study of blood T cell repertoires in COVID-19. Study details: Both acute and convalescent COVID-19 samples were obtained from the United States, Italy and Spain. T cells, B-cell-depleted T cells, or PBMCs supplied cDNA or gDNA.

Assay used: immunoSEQ multiplex PCR; TCRdb lists only in-frame clones, some missing. Of over 450,000 clones in the sample, about 88% were seen once. V is TRBV19 and J is TRBJ1-3; tentatively, D is TRBD1 (5 bases). This receptor was obtained from a woman aged 45-59 years with COVID-19, enrolled during active disease. The specimen was peripheral blood. The CDR3 is CASTPLGHFSSGNTIYF. As DNA, the CDR3 is TGTGCCAGTACCCCCCTAGGACACTTTTCCTCTGGAAACACCATATATTTT.